These 2 T cell receptor beta chains share one sample of origin, sequenced in a study of immune evolution from preneoplasia to lung adenocarcinoma. Assay: immunoSEQ multiplex PCR; the TCRdb copy retains only in-frame clones and omits some. The profile shows about 40,000 clones, around 74% of them singletons. Sequenced: FFPE invasive lung adenocarcinoma tissue. The source of these receptors is a person between 60 and 69 years old with lung adenocarcinoma.

This clone has just one count. Other DNA sequences in the sample encode the same CDR3. This chain links TRBV12-5 with TRBJ2-1, with D uncertain. This CDR3 spans 20 amino acids. Trimming pared 3 bases from V and 0 bases from J, leaving 24 bases between. Per germline, CDR1 LGHNT and CDR2 FRNRAP. The CDR3 spells CASGLVLFGIGRSSYNEQFF. The DNA for the CDR3 is TGTGCTAGTGGTTTAGTACTATTCGGTATAGGCCGCTCCTCCTACAATGAGCAGTTCTTC.

This clone is medium-sized within its sample. This sequence joins TRBV18 and TRBJ2-5, with D perhaps TRBD1 (6 bases). The length of the CDR3 is 15 residues. Germline V CDR1 and CDR2: KGHSH, LQKENI. V lost 3 bases to trimming and J lost 7 bases, with 18 bases between them. Here the CDR3 reads CASSPYGGSDVTQYF. The CDR3, as DNA: TGTGCCAGCTCACCTTATGGGGGCTCGGATGTGACCCAGTACTTC.